The rows below give T cell receptor beta chains drawn from one sample of a study of shared clonotypes between healthy human individuals. Some clones are missing from TCRdb's copy, which holds only in-frame ones; the method was immunoSEQ multiplex PCR. Among approximately 600,000 clones listed, roughly 95% were seen once. The material sequenced was naive CD8+ T cells sorted from blood. The receptor set was obtained from a woman aged 25 to 39 in good health. The CDR3 runs from the conserved cysteine through the conserved F or W. Fields, in order: V gene, D gene, clone size, J gene, CDR3 DNA, CDR3 protein. D genes are given only for firm matches. Some rows mark clone size as missing; the rest say once, few, many or name a class of expanded clone.

v_call: TRBV9; d_call: TRBD2; clone_size: -; j_call: TRBJ2-1; cdr3_nt: TGTGCCAGCAGCGTAGGGACTAGCGGGAGCTTTTCCTCCTACAATGAGCAGTTCTTC; cdr3_aa: CASSVGTSGSFSSYNEQFF
v_call: TRBV9; d_call: TRBD1; clone_size: -; j_call: TRBJ2-3; cdr3_nt: TGTGCCAGCAGCATGACAGGGTCGAAAACAGATACGCAGTATTTT; cdr3_aa: CASSMTGSKTDTQYF
v_call: TRBV7-2; d_call: -; clone_size: -; j_call: TRBJ1-2; cdr3_nt: TGTGCCAGCAGCCCCCTGGGGGGATTTTACTACGGCTACACCTTC; cdr3_aa: CASSPLGGFYYGYTF
v_call: TRBV7-2; d_call: -; clone_size: -; j_call: TRBJ1-5; cdr3_nt: TGTGCCAGCAGCTTAGAGGACGATGGCAATCAGCCCCAGCATTTT; cdr3_aa: CASSLEDDGNQPQHF
v_call: TRBV27; d_call: -; clone_size: -; j_call: TRBJ2-2; cdr3_nt: TGTGCCAGCAGCTGGGGGGGGGAGCTGTTTTTT; cdr3_aa: CASSWGGELFF
v_call: TRBV6-1; d_call: -; clone_size: -; j_call: TRBJ2-7; cdr3_nt: TGTGCCAGCCCCTCGACAGGTCTGACCTACGAGCAGTACTTC; cdr3_aa: CASPSTGLTYEQYF
v_call: TRBV10-3; d_call: TRBD1; clone_size: -; j_call: TRBJ2-1; cdr3_nt: TGTGCCAGCACAGGGGGCACAGGGGTTGGTGAGCAGTTCTTC; cdr3_aa: CASTGGTGVGEQFF
v_call: TRBV30; d_call: -; clone_size: -; j_call: TRBJ2-7; cdr3_nt: TGTGCCTGGAGCCCTTCCTCAGGGTACGAGCAGTACTTC; cdr3_aa: CAWSPSSGYEQYF
v_call: TRBV11-2; d_call: -; clone_size: once; j_call: TRBJ2-1; cdr3_nt: TGTGCCAGCTTCGACTACCCGGGGAGGGAGCAGTTCTTC; cdr3_aa: CASFDYPGREQFF
v_call: TRBV5-1; d_call: TRBD2; clone_size: -; j_call: TRBJ2-2; cdr3_nt: TGCGCCAGCAGCTATAGCGGGAGAGAAACCGGGGAGCTGTTTTTT; cdr3_aa: CASSYSGRETGELFF
v_call: TRBV18; d_call: -; clone_size: -; j_call: TRBJ2-7; cdr3_nt: TGTGCCAGCTCACCCCCGGACGACAGGCGTTACGAGCAGTACTTC; cdr3_aa: CASSPPDDRRYEQYF
v_call: TRBV19; d_call: -; clone_size: once; j_call: TRBJ2-1; cdr3_nt: TGTGCCAGTAGTATGGGTAGCGTTTACAATGAGCAGTTCTTC; cdr3_aa: CASSMGSVYNEQFF
v_call: TRBV5-1; d_call: -; clone_size: -; j_call: TRBJ1-5; cdr3_nt: TGCGCCAGCAGCCTGGGAACTGGGGATCGTCAGCCCCAGCATTTT; cdr3_aa: CASSLGTGDRQPQHF
v_call: TRBV11-2; d_call: -; clone_size: -; j_call: TRBJ2-7; cdr3_nt: TGTGCCAGCAGCCTAGGGCCCGTCCTAGGCGAGCAGTACTTC; cdr3_aa: CASSLGPVLGEQYF
v_call: TRBV13; d_call: TRBD1; clone_size: -; j_call: TRBJ2-5; cdr3_nt: TGTGCCAGCAGCTCTGACAGGGAAGAGACCCAGTACTTC; cdr3_aa: CASSSDREETQYF
v_call: TRBV11-2; d_call: -; clone_size: -; j_call: TRBJ1-4; cdr3_nt: TGTGCCAGCAAAAGGATAGGGGGAGGTGAAAAACTGTTTTTT; cdr3_aa: CASKRIGGGEKLFF
v_call: TRBV14; d_call: TRBD2; clone_size: -; j_call: TRBJ2-1; cdr3_nt: TGTGCCAGCAGCCAGAAACTCGGACTAGCGGGAGCCACGAGCTCCTACAATGAGCAGTTCTTC; cdr3_aa: CASSQKLGLAGATSSYNEQFF
v_call: TRBV7-9; d_call: -; clone_size: -; j_call: TRBJ2-7; cdr3_nt: TGTGCCAGCAGCTTAGAAGCGACCATCTACGAGCAGTACTTC; cdr3_aa: CASSLEATIYEQYF
v_call: TRBV19; d_call: -; clone_size: -; j_call: TRBJ1-1; cdr3_nt: TGTGCCAGTAGTATGGGTAGATACATGAACACTGAAGCTTTCTTT; cdr3_aa: CASSMGRYMNTEAFF
v_call: TRBV5-6; d_call: TRBD2; clone_size: -; j_call: TRBJ2-7; cdr3_nt: TGTGCCAGCAGCCCGTGGGGGGGTGGGACCCAACCCTACGAGCAGTACTTC; cdr3_aa: CASSPWGGGTQPYEQYF
v_call: TRBV5-1; d_call: -; clone_size: -; j_call: TRBJ2-3; cdr3_nt: TGCGCCAGCAGCTTACGTGGGGGGGCTGGCACAGATACGCAGTATTTT; cdr3_aa: CASSLRGGAGTDTQYF
v_call: TRBV30; d_call: TRBD2; clone_size: -; j_call: TRBJ2-1; cdr3_nt: TGTGCCTGGGGGGGACTAGCGGGCTACAATGAGCAGTTCTTC; cdr3_aa: CAWGGLAGYNEQFF
v_call: TRBV9; d_call: -; clone_size: -; j_call: TRBJ1-2; cdr3_nt: TGTGCCAGCAGCGTAGGCGGGGGCCGGGGTGGCTACACCTTC; cdr3_aa: CASSVGGGRGGYTF
v_call: TRBV2; d_call: TRBD2; clone_size: -; j_call: TRBJ2-7; cdr3_nt: TGTGCCAGCAGTGTGGCGGGAGGGTCGGGCGAGCAGTACTTC; cdr3_aa: CASSVAGGSGEQYF
v_call: TRBV19; d_call: -; clone_size: -; j_call: TRBJ1-2; cdr3_nt: TGTGCCAGTAGGTCCGGGAGCCCCCGTGGCTACACCTTC; cdr3_aa: CASRSGSPRGYTF
v_call: TRBV19; d_call: -; clone_size: -; j_call: TRBJ1-5; cdr3_nt: TGTGCCAGTAGCATCCGGGACACCAATCAGCCCCAGCATTTT; cdr3_aa: CASSIRDTNQPQHF
v_call: TRBV28; d_call: TRBD2; clone_size: -; j_call: TRBJ2-1; cdr3_nt: TGTGCCAGCACCGTGACTAGCGGGAGGGACAAACTCTACAATGAGCAGTTCTTC; cdr3_aa: CASTVTSGRDKLYNEQFF
v_call: TRBV2; d_call: TRBD1; clone_size: -; j_call: TRBJ2-1; cdr3_nt: TGTGCCAGCAGCCGACCGGGACAGGGGCTTAATGAGCAGTTCTTC; cdr3_aa: CASSRPGQGLNEQFF
v_call: TRBV7-8; d_call: -; clone_size: -; j_call: TRBJ2-4; cdr3_nt: TGTGCCAGCAGCTCCCGCCGGGGACTAGCCAAAAACATTCAGTACTTC; cdr3_aa: CASSSRRGLAKNIQYF
v_call: TRBV19; d_call: -; clone_size: -; j_call: TRBJ1-1; cdr3_nt: TGTGCCAGTAGTATAGGACCCGGACTCATGAACACTGAAGCTTTCTTT; cdr3_aa: CASSIGPGLMNTEAFF
v_call: TRBV28; d_call: -; clone_size: once; j_call: TRBJ1-4; cdr3_nt: TGTGCCAGCAGTTTGGTATTGGGAAAACTGTTTTTT; cdr3_aa: CASSLVLGKLFF
v_call: TRBV28; d_call: TRBD2; clone_size: -; j_call: TRBJ2-7; cdr3_nt: TGTGCCAGCAGTTTCGGAACGGGAGGGGTTTGGGAGCAGTACTTC; cdr3_aa: CASSFGTGGVWEQYF
v_call: TRBV9; d_call: -; clone_size: once; j_call: TRBJ2-7; cdr3_nt: TGTGCCAGCAGCGTAGCCCCTAGCAGCTCCTACGAGCAGTACTTC; cdr3_aa: CASSVAPSSSYEQYF
v_call: TRBV27; d_call: TRBD1; clone_size: -; j_call: TRBJ2-7; cdr3_nt: TGTGCCAGCAGTTTCTCGACAGGGGATGAGCAGTACTTC; cdr3_aa: CASSFSTGDEQYF
v_call: TRBV2; d_call: TRBD2; clone_size: few; j_call: TRBJ2-7; cdr3_nt: TGTGCCAGCAGTGAGGAAACGGGGGGCTACGAGCAGTACTTC; cdr3_aa: CASSEETGGYEQYF
v_call: TRBV27; d_call: -; clone_size: -; j_call: TRBJ1-5; cdr3_nt: TGCGCCACTACAGCAGGAGGGAGCAATCAGCCCCAGCATTTT; cdr3_aa: CATTAGGSNQPQHF
v_call: TRBV13; d_call: -; clone_size: -; j_call: TRBJ2-7; cdr3_nt: TGTGCCAGCAGCTTTTACGACTCCTTAAGCTCCTACGAGCAGTACTTC; cdr3_aa: CASSFYDSLSSYEQYF
v_call: TRBV5-1; d_call: -; clone_size: -; j_call: TRBJ2-5; cdr3_nt: TGCGCCAGCAGCTTGGCCCTCCCGGTGGAGACCCAGTACTTC; cdr3_aa: CASSLALPVETQYF
v_call: TRBV5-4; d_call: -; clone_size: -; j_call: TRBJ2-7; cdr3_nt: TGTGCCAGCAGCTTGGTGCTATCCGGCGAGCAGTACTTC; cdr3_aa: CASSLVLSGEQYF
v_call: TRBV5-8; d_call: -; clone_size: -; j_call: TRBJ1-2; cdr3_nt: TGTGCCAGCAGCCGTTGGGGAGATGGCTACACCTTC; cdr3_aa: CASSRWGDGYTF
v_call: TRBV11-2; d_call: TRBD2; clone_size: once; j_call: TRBJ2-7; cdr3_nt: TGTGCCAGCAGTTCCGGGACTAGCGGGAGGGCCGAGGGTTTCTTCGAGCAGTACTTC; cdr3_aa: CASSSGTSGRAEGFFEQYF
v_call: TRBV27; d_call: TRBD2; clone_size: -; j_call: TRBJ2-7; cdr3_nt: TGTGCCAGCAGTACGGGACTAGCGGAGGTTGCCTACGAGCAGTACTTC; cdr3_aa: CASSTGLAEVAYEQYF
v_call: TRBV19; d_call: -; clone_size: once; j_call: TRBJ2-1; cdr3_nt: TGTGCCAGTAACAACAGGGTAGCCAGCCATGAGCAGTTCTTC; cdr3_aa: CASNNRVASHEQFF
v_call: TRBV10-3; d_call: TRBD1; clone_size: -; j_call: TRBJ2-7; cdr3_nt: TGTGCCACACGGGACAGGGGTTTCTCCTACGAGCAGTACTTC; cdr3_aa: CATRDRGFSYEQYF
v_call: TRBV11-2; d_call: -; clone_size: -; j_call: TRBJ2-1; cdr3_nt: TGTGCCAGCAGCGGTGGCGGGCCTAGCTCCTACAATGAGCAGTTCTTC; cdr3_aa: CASSGGGPSSYNEQFF
v_call: TRBV7-6; d_call: -; clone_size: -; j_call: TRBJ1-4; cdr3_nt: TGTGCCAGCAGCCCAGACGAAAAACTGTTTTTT; cdr3_aa: CASSPDEKLFF
v_call: TRBV27; d_call: TRBD1; clone_size: -; j_call: TRBJ1-5; cdr3_nt: TGTGCCAGCAGTAGCCGACAGGGAATTAGGAGCAATCAGCCCCAGCATTTT; cdr3_aa: CASSSRQGIRSNQPQHF